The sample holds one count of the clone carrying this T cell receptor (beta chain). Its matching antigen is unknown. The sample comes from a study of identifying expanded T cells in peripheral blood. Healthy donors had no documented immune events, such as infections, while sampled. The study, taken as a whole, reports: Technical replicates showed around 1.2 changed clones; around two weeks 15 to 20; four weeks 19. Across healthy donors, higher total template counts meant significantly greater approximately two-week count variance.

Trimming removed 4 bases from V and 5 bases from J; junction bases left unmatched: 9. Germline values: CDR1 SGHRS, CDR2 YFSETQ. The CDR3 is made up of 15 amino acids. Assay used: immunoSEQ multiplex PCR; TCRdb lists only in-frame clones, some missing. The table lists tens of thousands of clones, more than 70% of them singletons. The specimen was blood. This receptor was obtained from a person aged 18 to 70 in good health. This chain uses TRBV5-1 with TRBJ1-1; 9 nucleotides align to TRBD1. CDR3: CASSLRTQGATEAFF. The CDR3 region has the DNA TGCGCCAGCAGCCTTCGGACACAGGGGGCGACTGAAGCTTTCTTT.